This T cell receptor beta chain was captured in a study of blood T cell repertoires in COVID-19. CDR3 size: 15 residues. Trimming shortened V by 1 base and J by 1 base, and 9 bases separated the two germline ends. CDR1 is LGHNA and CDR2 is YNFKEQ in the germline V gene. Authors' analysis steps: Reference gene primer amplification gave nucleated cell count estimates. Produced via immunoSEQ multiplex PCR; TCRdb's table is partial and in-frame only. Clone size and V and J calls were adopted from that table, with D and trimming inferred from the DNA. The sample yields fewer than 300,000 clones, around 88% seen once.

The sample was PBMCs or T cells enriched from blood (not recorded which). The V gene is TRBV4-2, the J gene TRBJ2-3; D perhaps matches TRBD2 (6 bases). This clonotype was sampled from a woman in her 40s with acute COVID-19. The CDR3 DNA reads TGTGCCAGCAGCCAAGGGGTAGCGGGCACAGATACGCAGTATTTT. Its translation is CASSQGVAGTDTQYF.